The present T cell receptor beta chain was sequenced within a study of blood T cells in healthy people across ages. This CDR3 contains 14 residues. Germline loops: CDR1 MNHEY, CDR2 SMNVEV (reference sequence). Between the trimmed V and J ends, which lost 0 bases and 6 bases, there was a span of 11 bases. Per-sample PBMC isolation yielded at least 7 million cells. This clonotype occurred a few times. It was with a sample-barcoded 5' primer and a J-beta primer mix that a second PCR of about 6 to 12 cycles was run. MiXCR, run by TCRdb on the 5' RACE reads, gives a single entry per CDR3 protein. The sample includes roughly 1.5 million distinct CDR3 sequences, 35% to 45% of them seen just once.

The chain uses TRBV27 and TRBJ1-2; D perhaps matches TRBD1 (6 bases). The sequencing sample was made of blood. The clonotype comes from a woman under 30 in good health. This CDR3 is CASSLSSGHHGYTF. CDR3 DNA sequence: TGTGCCAGCAGTTTATCGTCGGGACACCATGGCTACACCTTC.